This T cell receptor (beta chain) was identified in a study of graft-versus-host responses after intestinal transplantation. Concerning this clone itself: Its antigen is unidentified.

Sequencing used immunoSEQ multiplex PCR; TCRdb keeps in-frame clones, though not all of them. The data show more than 65,000 clones, roughly 94% seen once. Germline V gives CDR1 SGDLS, CDR2 YYNGEE. The CDR3 totals 15 residues. The V segment lost 0 bases and the J segment 4 bases; nucleotides outside the gene matches: 3. The starting material was unstimulated CD8+ T cells sorted from spleen or lymph node cells, obtained before intestinal transplant. The sequence was collected from a human donor who received an intestinal transplant. The chain links TRBV9 to TRBJ2-5; 10 nucleotides line up with TRBD1. CDR3 bases: TGTGCCAGCAGCGTAGCCGGGACAGGGGCAGAGACCCAGTACTTC. It encodes CASSVAGTGAETQYF.